Included here is one TCR beta chain sequence, with context. Original processing methods: By means of reference gene primer amplification, nucleated cell counts were estimated. The assay was immunoSEQ multiplex PCR, and TCRdb's table has in-frame clones only and misses some. That table gives V, J and clone size, and the DNA gave D and trimming. The sample lists approximately 250,000 clones, roughly 86% occurring once. The entry originates in a study of blood T cell repertoires in COVID-19. Study-level background: Sites across the United States, Italy and Spain contributed samples from acute and convalescent COVID-19. The cDNA or gDNA used as material had been derived from T cells, B-cell-depleted T cells, or PBMCs.

CDR1 and CDR2 from the germline V gene are SGHTA and FQGNSA. With 1 base clipped from V and 1 base from J, the junction kept 4 bases outside the gene matches. The CDR3 is made up of 16 amino acids. The material sequenced was peripheral blood. The sequence was obtained from a woman aged 60-70 years who had recovered from COVID-19. V usage is TRBV7-2 and J usage is TRBJ2-3; 8 nucleotides line up with TRBD1. The CDR3 loop is CASSLGLTGGTDTQYF. The CDR3 nucleotides are TGTGCCAGCAGCTTAGGGCTGACAGGGGGCACAGATACGCAGTATTTT.